This T cell receptor (beta chain) was profiled in a study of T cell clonality in common variable immunodeficiency. Regarding the study as a whole: Patient heterogeneity in the CVID cohort limited correlations between repertoire features and clinical complications. Fewer TCRbeta clones were shared among CVID subjects than controls. Reportedly, TCR beta sequences from common variable immunodeficiency showed fewer deletions and N-nucleotide insertions.

This clone was recorded at least ten times. Its antigen is not identified. The read terminates 3 residues ahead of where the CDR3 ends, so the germline J gene completes it. The same CDR3 also results from other DNA sequences found in this sample. Germline V gives CDR1 DFQATT, CDR2 SNEGSKA (reference sequence). Trimming removed 2 bases at V and 4 bases at J, with 8 bases between. The CDR3 has 12 amino acids. Assay used: immunoSEQ multiplex PCR; TCRdb lists only in-frame clones, some missing. There are just over 20,000 clones in the sample, none observed a single time. The chain carries TRBV20-1 and TRBJ2-5; a possible D gene is TRBD2 (6 bases). This receptor was obtained from a human donor with common variable immunodeficiency. What was sequenced was peripheral blood mononuclear cells. The sequenced CDR3 bases are TGCAGTGCTAGACAGGGAGGAGAGACC. Amino acids: CSARQGGET. The whole CDR3 sequence reads CSARQGGETQYF.